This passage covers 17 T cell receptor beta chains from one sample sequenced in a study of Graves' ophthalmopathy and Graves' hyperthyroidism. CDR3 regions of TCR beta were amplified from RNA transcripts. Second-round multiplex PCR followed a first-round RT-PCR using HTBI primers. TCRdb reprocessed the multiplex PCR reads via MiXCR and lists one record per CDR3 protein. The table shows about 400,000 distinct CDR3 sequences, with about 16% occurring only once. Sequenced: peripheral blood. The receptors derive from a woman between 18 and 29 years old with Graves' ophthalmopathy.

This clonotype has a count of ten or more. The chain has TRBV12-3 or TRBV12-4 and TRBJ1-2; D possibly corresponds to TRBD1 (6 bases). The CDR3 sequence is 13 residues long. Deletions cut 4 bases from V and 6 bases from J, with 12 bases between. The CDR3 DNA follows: TGTGCCAGCAGTTCATCCGGGGGGCATGGCTACACCTTC. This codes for CASSSSGGHGYTF.

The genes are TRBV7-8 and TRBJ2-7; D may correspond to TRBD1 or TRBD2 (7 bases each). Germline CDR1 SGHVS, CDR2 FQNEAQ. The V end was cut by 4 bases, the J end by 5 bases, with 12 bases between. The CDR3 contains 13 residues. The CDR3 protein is CASSWEGAHEQYF. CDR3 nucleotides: TGTGCCAGCAGCTGGGAGGGGGCCCACGAGCAGTACTTC.

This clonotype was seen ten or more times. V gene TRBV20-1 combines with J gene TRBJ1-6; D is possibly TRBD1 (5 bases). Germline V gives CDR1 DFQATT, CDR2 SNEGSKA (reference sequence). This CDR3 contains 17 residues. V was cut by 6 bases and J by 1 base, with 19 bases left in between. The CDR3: CSAPDWGGGSYNSPLHF. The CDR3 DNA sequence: TGCAGTGCCCCAGATTGGGGGGGGGGGTCCTATAATTCACCCCTCCACTTT.

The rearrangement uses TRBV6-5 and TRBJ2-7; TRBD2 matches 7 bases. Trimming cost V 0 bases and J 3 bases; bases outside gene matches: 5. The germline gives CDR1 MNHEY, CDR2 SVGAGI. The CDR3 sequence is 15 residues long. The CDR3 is CASSYSTGGNYEQYF. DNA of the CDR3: TGTGCCAGCAGTTACTCGACCGGGGGGAACTACGAGCAGTACTTC.

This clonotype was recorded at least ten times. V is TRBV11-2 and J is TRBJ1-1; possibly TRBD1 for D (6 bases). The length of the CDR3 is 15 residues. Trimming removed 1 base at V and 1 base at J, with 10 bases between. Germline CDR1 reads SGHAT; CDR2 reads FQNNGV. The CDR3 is CASSLGGGGNTEAFF. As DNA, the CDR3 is TGTGCCAGCAGCTTAGGGGGGGGCGGGAACACTGAAGCTTTCTTT. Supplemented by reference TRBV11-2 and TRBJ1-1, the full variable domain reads EAGVAQSPRYKIIEKRQSVAFWCNPISGHATLYWYQQILGQGPKLLIQFQNNGVVDDSQLPKDRFSAERLKGVDSTLKIQPAKLEDSAVYLCASSLGGGGNTEAFFGQGTRLTVV.

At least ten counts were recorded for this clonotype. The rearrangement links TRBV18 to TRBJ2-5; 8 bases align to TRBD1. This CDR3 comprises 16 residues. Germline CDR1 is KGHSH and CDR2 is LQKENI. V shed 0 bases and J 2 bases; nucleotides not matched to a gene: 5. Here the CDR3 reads CASSPPDRQGQETQYF. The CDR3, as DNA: TGTGCCAGCTCACCACCGGACCGACAGGGGCAAGAGACCCAGTACTTC. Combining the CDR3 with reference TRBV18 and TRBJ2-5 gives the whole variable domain NAGVMQNPRHLVRRRGQEARLRCSPMKGHSHVYWYRQLPEEGLKFMVYLQKENIIDESGMPKERFSAEFPKEGPSILRIQQVVRGDSAAYFCASSPPDRQGQETQYFGPGTRLLVL.

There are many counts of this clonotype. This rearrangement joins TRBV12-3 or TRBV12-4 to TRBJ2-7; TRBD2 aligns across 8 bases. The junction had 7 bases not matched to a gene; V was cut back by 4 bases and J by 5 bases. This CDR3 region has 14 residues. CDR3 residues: CASSSREGLNEQYF. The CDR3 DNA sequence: TGTGCCAGCAGTTCCCGGGAGGGCCTCAACGAGCAGTACTTC.

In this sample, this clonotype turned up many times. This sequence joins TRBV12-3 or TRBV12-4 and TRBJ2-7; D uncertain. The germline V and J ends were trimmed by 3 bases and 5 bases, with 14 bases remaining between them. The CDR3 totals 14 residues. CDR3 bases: TGTGCCAGCAGTTTGGGCAGTGCTTTTAACGAGCAGTACTTC. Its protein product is CASSLGSAFNEQYF.

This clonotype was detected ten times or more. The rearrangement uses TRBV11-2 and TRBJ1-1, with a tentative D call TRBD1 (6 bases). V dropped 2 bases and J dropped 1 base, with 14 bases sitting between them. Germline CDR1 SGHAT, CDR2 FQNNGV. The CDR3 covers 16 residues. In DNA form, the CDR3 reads TGTGCCAGCAGCTTAAGGCTTGCCAGGGGGAACACTGAAGCTTTCTTT. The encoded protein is CASSLRLARGNTEAFF.

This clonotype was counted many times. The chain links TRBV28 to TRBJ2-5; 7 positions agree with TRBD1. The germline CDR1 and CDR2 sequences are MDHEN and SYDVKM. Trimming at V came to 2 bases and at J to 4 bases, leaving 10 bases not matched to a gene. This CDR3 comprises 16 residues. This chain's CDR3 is CASSLNRGAARETQYF. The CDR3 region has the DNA TGTGCCAGCAGTTTAAACAGGGGTGCGGCGAGAGAGACCCAGTACTTC.

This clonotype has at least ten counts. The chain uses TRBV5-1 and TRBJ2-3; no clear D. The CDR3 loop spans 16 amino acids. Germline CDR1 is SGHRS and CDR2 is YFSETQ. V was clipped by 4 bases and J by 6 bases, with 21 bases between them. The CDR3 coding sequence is TGCGCCAGCAGCCCGTTAGGACGATTACGCATGGATACGCAGTATTTT. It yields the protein CASSPLGRLRMDTQYF. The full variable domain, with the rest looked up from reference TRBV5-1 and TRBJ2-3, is KAGVTQTPRYLIKTRGQQVTLSCSPISGHRSVSWYQQTPGQGLQFLFEYFSETQRNKGNFPGRFSGRQFSNSRSEMNVSTLELGDSALYLCASSPLGRLRMDTQYFGPGTRLTVL.

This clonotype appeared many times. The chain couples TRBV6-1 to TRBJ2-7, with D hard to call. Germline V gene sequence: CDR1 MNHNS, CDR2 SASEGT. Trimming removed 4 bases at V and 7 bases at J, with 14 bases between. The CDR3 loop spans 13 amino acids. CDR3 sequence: CASSGATWEEQYF. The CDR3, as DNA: TGTGCCAGCAGTGGGGCGACTTGGGAAGAGCAGTACTTC.

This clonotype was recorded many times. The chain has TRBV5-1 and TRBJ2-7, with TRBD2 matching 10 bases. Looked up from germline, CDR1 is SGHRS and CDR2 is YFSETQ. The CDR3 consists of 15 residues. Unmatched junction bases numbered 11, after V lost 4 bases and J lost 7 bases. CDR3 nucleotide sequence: TGCGCCAGCAGCCCAGCGGGAGGGCCGAATGGTGAGCAGTACTTC. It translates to CASSPAGGPNGEQYF.

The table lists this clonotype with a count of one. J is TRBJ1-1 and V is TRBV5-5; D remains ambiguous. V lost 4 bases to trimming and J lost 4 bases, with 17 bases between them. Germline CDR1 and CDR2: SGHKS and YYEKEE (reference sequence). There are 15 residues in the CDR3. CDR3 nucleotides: TGTGCCAGCAGCATGACGATCGACGTTTCCACTGAAGCTTTCTTT. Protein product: CASSMTIDVSTEAFF.

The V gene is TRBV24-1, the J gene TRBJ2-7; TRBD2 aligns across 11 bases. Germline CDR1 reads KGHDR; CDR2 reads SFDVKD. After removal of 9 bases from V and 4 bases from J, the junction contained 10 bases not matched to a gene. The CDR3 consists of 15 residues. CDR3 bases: TGTGCCACCCGGATCCTAGCGGGAGGTCTGTACGAGCAGTACTTC. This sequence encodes CATRILAGGLYEQYF.

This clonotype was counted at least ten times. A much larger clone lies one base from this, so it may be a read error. CDR3 DNA: TGTACTAGTGGTTTGGTACACACACGGCCTCCCTTT. This encodes CTSGLVHTRPPF. This chain uses TRBV12-5 with TRBJ1-1; D gene uncertain. Germline V CDR1 and CDR2: LGHNT, FRNRAP. This CDR3 has 12 residues.

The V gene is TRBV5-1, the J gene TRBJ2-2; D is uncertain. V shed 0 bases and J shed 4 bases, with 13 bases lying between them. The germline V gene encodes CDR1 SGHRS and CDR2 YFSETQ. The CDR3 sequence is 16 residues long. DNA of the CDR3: TGCGCCAGCAGCTTGGGTGGCGGCAGCTCCACCGGGGAGCTGTTTTTT. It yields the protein CASSLGGGSSTGELFF. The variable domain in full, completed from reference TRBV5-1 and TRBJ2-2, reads KAGVTQTPRYLIKTRGQQVTLSCSPISGHRSVSWYQQTPGQGLQFLFEYFSETQRNKGNFPGRFSGRQFSNSRSEMNVSTLELGDSALYLCASSLGGGSSTGELFFGEGSRLTVL.